This T cell receptor beta chain emerged from a study of CD8 T cells in ankylosing spondylitis. TCRdb re-analysed the 5' RACE reads in MiXCR, keeping a single row per CDR3 protein. The sample comprises hundreds of thousands of distinct CDR3 sequences, roughly 32% of which are singletons, and roughly 4% rests with the top ten. Broader study findings: From matched ankylosing spondylitis synovial fluid, disease-linked clones were reportedly recovered at significantly enriched levels.

Turning to this clonotype: What it recognizes is unknown.

Germline CDR1 SNHLY, CDR2 FYNNEI. The junction had 2 bases not matched to a gene; V was cut back by 3 bases and J by 5 bases. The CDR3 consists of 13 residues. This receptor was obtained from a male donor with ankylosing spondylitis or in good health (not recorded which). Sequenced input: blood, either unsorted or a sorted T cell fraction (not recorded which). The rearrangement uses TRBV2 and TRBJ2-3; TRBD2 matches 7 bases. CDR3 nucleotide sequence: TGTGCCAGCAGTGACTGGGGGGGAGATACGCAGTATTTT. The encoded protein is CASSDWGGDTQYF. The variable domain in full, completed from reference TRBV2 and TRBJ2-3, reads EPEVTQTPSHQVTQMGQEVILRCVPISNHLYFYWYRQILGQKVEFLVSFYNNEISEKSEIFDDQFSVERPDGSNFTLKIRSTKLEDSAMYFCASSDWGGDTQYFGPGTRLTVL.